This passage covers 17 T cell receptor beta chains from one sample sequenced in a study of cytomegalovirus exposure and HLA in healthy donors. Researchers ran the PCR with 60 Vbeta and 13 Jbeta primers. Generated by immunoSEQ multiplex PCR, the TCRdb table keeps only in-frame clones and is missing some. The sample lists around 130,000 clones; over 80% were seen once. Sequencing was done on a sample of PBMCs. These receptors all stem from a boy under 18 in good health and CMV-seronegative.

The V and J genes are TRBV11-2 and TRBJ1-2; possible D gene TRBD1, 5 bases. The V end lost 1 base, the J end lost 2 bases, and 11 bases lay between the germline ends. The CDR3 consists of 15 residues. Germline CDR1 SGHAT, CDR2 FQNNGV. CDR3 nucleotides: TGTGCCAGCAGCTTAGGGCGGGGCCTCAACTATGGCTACACCTTC. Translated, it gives CASSLGRGLNYGYTF.

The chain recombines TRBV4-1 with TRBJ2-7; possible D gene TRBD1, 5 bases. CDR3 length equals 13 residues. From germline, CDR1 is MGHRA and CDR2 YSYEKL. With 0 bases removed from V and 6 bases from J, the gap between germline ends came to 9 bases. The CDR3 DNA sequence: TGCGCCAGCAGCCAAGAGGGGCGGTCCGAGCAGTACTTC. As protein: CASSQEGRSEQYF.

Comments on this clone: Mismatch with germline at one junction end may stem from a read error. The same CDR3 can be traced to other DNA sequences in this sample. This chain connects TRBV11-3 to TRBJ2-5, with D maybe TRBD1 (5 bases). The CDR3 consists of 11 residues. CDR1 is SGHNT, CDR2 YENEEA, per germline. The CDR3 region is CASAGRETQYF. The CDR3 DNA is TGCGCCAGCGCAGGGCGCGAGACCCAGTACTTC. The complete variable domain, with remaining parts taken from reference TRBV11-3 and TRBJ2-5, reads EAGVVQSPRYKIIEKKQPVAFWCNPISGHNTLYWYLQNLGQGPELLIRYENEEAVDDSQLPKDRFSAERLKGVDSTLKIQPAELGDSAVYLCASAGRETQYFGPGTRLLVL.

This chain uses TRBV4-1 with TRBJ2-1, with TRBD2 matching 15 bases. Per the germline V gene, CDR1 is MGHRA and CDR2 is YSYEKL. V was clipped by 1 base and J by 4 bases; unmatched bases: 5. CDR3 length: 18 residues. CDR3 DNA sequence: TGCGCCAGCAGCCAAGGGAGAGGACTAGCGGGAGGGTACAATGAGCAGTTCTTC. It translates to CASSQGRGLAGGYNEQFF.

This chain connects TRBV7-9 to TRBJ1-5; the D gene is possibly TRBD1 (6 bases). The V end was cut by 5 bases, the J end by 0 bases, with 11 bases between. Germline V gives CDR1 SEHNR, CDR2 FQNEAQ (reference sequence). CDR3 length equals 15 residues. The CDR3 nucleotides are TGTGCCAGCAGCGTAGGGGGGGATAGCAATCAGCCCCAGCATTTT. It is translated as CASSVGGDSNQPQHF.

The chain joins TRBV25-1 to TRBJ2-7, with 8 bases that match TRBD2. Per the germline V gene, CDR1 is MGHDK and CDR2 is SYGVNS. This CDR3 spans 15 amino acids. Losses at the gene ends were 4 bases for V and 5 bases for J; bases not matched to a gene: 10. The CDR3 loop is CASSAGGSISNEQYF. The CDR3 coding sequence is TGTGCCAGCAGTGCGGGAGGGAGTATATCGAACGAGCAGTACTTC.

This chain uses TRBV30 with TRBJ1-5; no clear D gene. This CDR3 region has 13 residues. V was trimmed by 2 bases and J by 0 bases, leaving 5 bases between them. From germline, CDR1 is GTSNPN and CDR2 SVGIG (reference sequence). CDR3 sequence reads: CAWSPYSNQPQHF. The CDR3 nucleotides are TGTGCCTGGAGTCCTTATAGCAATCAGCCCCAGCATTTT.

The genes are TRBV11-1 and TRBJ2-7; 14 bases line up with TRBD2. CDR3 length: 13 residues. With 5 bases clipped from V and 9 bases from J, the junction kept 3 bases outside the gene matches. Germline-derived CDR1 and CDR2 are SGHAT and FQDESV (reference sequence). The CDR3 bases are TGTGCCAGCAGCCGCGGGACTAGCGGGGGGCAGTACTTC. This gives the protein CASSRGTSGGQYF.

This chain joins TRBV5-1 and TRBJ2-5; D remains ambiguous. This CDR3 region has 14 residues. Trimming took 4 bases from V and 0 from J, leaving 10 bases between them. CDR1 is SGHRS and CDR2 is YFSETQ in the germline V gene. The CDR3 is CASSRGSYQETQYF. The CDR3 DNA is TGCGCCAGCAGCCGCGGCTCGTACCAAGAGACCCAGTACTTC.

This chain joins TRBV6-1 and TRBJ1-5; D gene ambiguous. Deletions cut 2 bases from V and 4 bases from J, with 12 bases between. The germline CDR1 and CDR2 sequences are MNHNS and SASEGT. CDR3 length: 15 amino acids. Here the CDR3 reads CASSEQTPGNQPQHF. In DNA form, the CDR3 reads TGTGCCAGCAGTGAACAGACTCCTGGTAATCAGCCCCAGCATTTT.

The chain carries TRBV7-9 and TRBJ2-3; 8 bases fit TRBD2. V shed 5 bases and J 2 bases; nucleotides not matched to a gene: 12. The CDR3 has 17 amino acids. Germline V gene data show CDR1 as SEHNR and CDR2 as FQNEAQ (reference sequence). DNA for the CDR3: TGTGCCAGCAGCCTCACTAGCGGCAACCCTAACACAGATACGCAGTATTTT. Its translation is CASSLTSGNPNTDTQYF.

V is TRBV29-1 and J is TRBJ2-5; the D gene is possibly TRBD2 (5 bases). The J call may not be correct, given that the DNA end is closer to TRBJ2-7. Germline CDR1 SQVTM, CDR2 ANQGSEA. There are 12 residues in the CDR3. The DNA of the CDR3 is TGCAGCGTTGCAGAGAGGGCGTACGAGCAGTACTTC. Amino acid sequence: CSVAERAYEQYF.

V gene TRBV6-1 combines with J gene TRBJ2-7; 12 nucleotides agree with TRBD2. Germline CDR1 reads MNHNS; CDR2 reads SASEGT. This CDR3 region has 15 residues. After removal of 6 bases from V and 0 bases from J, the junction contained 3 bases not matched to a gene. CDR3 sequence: CASRGGLAGSYEQYF. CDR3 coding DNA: TGTGCCAGCAGGGGGGGACTAGCGGGCTCCTACGAGCAGTACTTC.

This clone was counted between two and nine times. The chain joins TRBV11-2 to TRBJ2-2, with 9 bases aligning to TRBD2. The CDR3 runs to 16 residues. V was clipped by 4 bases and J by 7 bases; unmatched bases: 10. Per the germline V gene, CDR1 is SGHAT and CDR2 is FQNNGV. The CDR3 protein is CASSSISGRRGGELFF. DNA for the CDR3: TGTGCCAGCAGCTCTATTAGCGGGAGACGGGGCGGGGAGCTGTTTTTT.

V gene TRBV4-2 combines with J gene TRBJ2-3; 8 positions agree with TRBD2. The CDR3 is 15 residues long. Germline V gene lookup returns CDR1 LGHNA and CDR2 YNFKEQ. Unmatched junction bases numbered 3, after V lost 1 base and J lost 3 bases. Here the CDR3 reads CASSQGSGRTDTQYF. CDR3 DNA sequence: TGTGCCAGCAGCCAAGGAAGCGGGAGAACAGATACGCAGTATTTT.

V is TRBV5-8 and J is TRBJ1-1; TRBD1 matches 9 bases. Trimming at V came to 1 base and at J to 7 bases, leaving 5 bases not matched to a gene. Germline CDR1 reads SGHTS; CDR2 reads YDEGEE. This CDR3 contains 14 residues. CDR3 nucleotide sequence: TGTGCCAGCAGCTTGACAGGGGGCGCGGGTGAAGCTTTCTTT. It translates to CASSLTGGAGEAFF.

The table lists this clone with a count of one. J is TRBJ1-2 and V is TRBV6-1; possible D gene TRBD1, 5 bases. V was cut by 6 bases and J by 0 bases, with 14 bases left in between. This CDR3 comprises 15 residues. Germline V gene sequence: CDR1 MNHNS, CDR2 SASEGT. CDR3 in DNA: TGTGCCAGCAGCGGAGGGACCGGAGCTAACTATGGCTACACCTTC. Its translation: CASSGGTGANYGYTF.